Below are 7 T cell receptor beta chains sequenced from a single sample in a study of cytomegalovirus exposure and HLA in healthy donors. PCR employed 60 Vbeta and 13 Jbeta primers. The data were produced by immunoSEQ multiplex PCR, yet TCRdb's version contains in-frame clones alone and is incomplete. The data show roughly 250,000 clones, 80% to 90% seen once. Input material: PBMCs. These receptors were obtained from a woman aged 40 to 50 in good health and CMV-seropositive.

The chain combines TRBV21-1 with TRBJ2-7; TRBD2 is taken as the D call from the table, unchecked against the DNA. TRBV21-1 is noted as a pseudogene. This CDR3 is built from 16 residues. CDR3 region: CASSKGNSGNSYEQYF. CDR3 DNA: TGTGCCAGCAGCAAAGGTAATAGCGGGAACTCCTACGAGCAGTACTTC.

This clone was seen only once. V is TRBV7-9 and J is TRBJ2-3; 8 bases fit TRBD2. CDR1 SEHNR and CDR2 FQNEAQ come from the germline V gene (reference sequence). The CDR3 totals 14 residues. The trim removed 5 bases at V and 4 bases at J, leaving 5 bases unmatched. In DNA form, the CDR3 reads TGTGCCAGCAGCCCGGAGACTAGCGCAGATACGCAGTATTTT. This sequence encodes CASSPETSADTQYF. The complete variable domain, with remaining parts taken from reference TRBV7-9 and TRBJ2-3, reads DTGVSQNPRHKITKRGQNVTFRCDPISEHNRLYWYRQTLGQGPEFLTYFQNEAQLEKSRLLSDRFSAERPKGSFSTLEIQRTEQGDSAMYLCASSPETSADTQYFGPGTRLTVL.

On this clone itself: The identical CDR3 is also encoded by other nucleotide sequences in the sample. The chain recombines TRBV6-5 with TRBJ2-2; TRBD1 is a possible D gene (5 bases). V lost 2 bases, J lost 4 bases, and 8 bases lay in between. Per germline, CDR1 MNHEY and CDR2 SVGAGI. The CDR3 consists of 14 residues. CDR3 DNA: TGTGCCAGCAGTTACCGGCAGGGCACCGGGGAGCTGTTTTTT. This codes for CASSYRQGTGELFF.

CDR3 amino acids: CASSPGQFYEQYF. In DNA form, the CDR3 reads TGTGCCAGCAGCCCAGGACAGTTTTACGAGCAGTACTTC. The chain recombines TRBV9 with TRBJ2-7, with D perhaps matching TRBD1 (6 bases). The CDR3 sequence is 13 residues long. The V end was cut by 4 bases, the J end by 4 bases, with 12 bases between. In germline, CDR1 is SGDLS, CDR2 YYNGEE.

The chain has TRBV14 and TRBJ2-1; D might be TRBD1 (5 bases). Per germline, CDR1 SGHDN and CDR2 FVKESK. The CDR3 loop spans 13 amino acids. The V and J ends lost 0 bases and 10 bases respectively, with 10 bases between them. The CDR3 is CASSQEQNREQFF. DNA for the CDR3: TGTGCCAGCAGCCAAGAACAAAACAGGGAGCAGTTCTTC.

This clone was picked up one time. This rearrangement joins TRBV6-6 to TRBJ2-1, with D perhaps TRBD1 (6 bases). CDR3 length: 14 residues. The germline CDR1 and CDR2 sequences are MNHNY and SVGAGI (reference sequence). V lost 9 bases and J 3 bases, leaving 15 bases between the germline ends. CDR3: CASSNRVGYNEQFF. As DNA, the CDR3 is TGTGCCAGTTCGAACAGGGTAGGCTACAATGAGCAGTTCTTC.

The CDR3 region is CASSLGLAGLTGELFF. In nucleotides, the CDR3 is TGTGCCAGCAGCTTGGGACTAGCGGGACTCACCGGGGAGCTGTTTTTT. The rearrangement joins TRBV13 to TRBJ2-2; 13 bases are a match to TRBD2. The CDR3 has 16 residues. The junction had 2 bases not matched to a gene; V was cut back by 3 bases and J by 4 bases. Germline V lookup: CDR1 PRHDT, CDR2 FYEKMQ (reference sequence).